These 28 T cell receptor beta chains share one sample of origin, sequenced in a study of human T cells and chemical hapten exposure. Time point meaning: pre-sensitization, week 0. Treatment of the sample: therapeutic diphenylcyclopropenone sensitization with weekly scalp DPC. TCRdb itself ran the RACE reads through MiXCR, one entry per CDR3 protein. The sample lists 200,000 to 300,000 distinct CDR3 sequences, around 9.3% occurring once. The sample in question was whole blood, obtained in connection with sensitization to the hapten diphenylcyclopropenone (DPC). The receptors stem from a woman aged 40 to 55 with alopecia areata. Some clones in this sample may be carry-over from other donors' samples.

This clonotype was detected a few times. For the CDR3, the DNA is TGCAGTGCTAGAGAGTCAGGGTACGAGCAGTACTTC. Translated, it gives CSARESGYEQYF. The gene calls are TRBV20-1 and TRBJ2-7, with D possibly TRBD1 on 5 matching bases. Germline V gene lookup returns CDR1 DFQATT and CDR2 SNEGSKA (reference sequence). The CDR3 runs to 12 residues. Between the trimmed V and J ends, which lost 0 bases and 4 bases, there was a span of 7 bases.

J is TRBJ2-1 and V is TRBV20-1; possible D gene TRBD2, 6 bases. This CDR3 has 15 residues. The germline V and J ends were trimmed by 1 base and 0 bases, with 10 bases remaining between them. The germline gives CDR1 DFQATT, CDR2 SNEGSKA (reference sequence). CDR3 coding DNA: TGCAGTGCTAGAGGCCTAGCGAGCTCCTACAATGAGCAGTTCTTC. The encoded protein is CSARGLASSYNEQFF.

J is TRBJ2-3 and V is TRBV7-8; D not resolved. The CDR3 length is 15 residues. V dropped 4 bases and J dropped 4 bases, with 15 bases sitting between them. Germline V gene lookup returns CDR1 SGHVS and CDR2 FQNEAQ. This CDR3 reads CASSSLSWSPDTQYF. The DNA of the CDR3 is TGTGCCAGCAGCTCGCTCAGTTGGAGCCCAGATACGCAGTATTTT.

The rearrangement uses TRBV6-2 or TRBV6-3 and TRBJ1-1; D is undetermined. Trimming stripped 0 bases from V and 8 bases from J, with 10 bases between. This CDR3 contains 13 residues. The germline V gene has CDR1 MNHEY and CDR2 SVGEGT. The CDR3, as DNA: TGTGCCAGCAGTTACTCGATAAAAGGGGAAGCTTTCTTT. Translation: CASSYSIKGEAFF.

The chain joins TRBV10-3 to TRBJ2-5; 8 nucleotides agree with TRBD1. V trimming: 4 bases; J trimming: 3 bases; junction bases outside the gene matches: 1. Per germline, CDR1 ENHRY and CDR2 SYGVKD. This CDR3 contains 13 residues. The CDR3 DNA reads TGTGCCATCAGTGGGGGACAGGAAGAGACCCAGTACTTC. It specifies CAISGGQEETQYF.

This clonotype showed up many times. V usage is TRBV5-1 and J usage is TRBJ2-3; D unresolved. Between the trimmed V and J ends, which lost 2 bases and 4 bases, there was a span of 11 bases. Germline V gene sequence: CDR1 SGHRS, CDR2 YFSETQ. The CDR3 has 14 residues. CDR3: CASSLGPVADTQYF. The CDR3 nucleotides read TGCGCCAGCAGCTTAGGTCCGGTGGCAGATACGCAGTATTTT.

The chain is built from TRBV29-1 and TRBJ2-3; 7 positions agree with TRBD1. Germline V gene lookup returns CDR1 SQVTM and CDR2 ANQGSEA. The V segment lost 5 bases and the J segment 1 base; nucleotides outside the gene matches: 9. The CDR3 has 15 amino acids. CDR3 amino acids: CSVPSGGWGTDTQYF. CDR3 bases: TGCAGCGTTCCGTCAGGGGGATGGGGCACAGATACGCAGTATTTT.

This clonotype was counted between two and nine times. V usage is TRBV18 and J usage is TRBJ2-3; D gene unclear. V gave up 6 bases and J gave up 6 bases, with 10 bases separating them. The CDR3 has 12 residues. Germline V gives CDR1 KGHSH, CDR2 LQKENI. The DNA of the CDR3 is TGTGCCAGCTCGGGAAGTGAGGATACGCAGTATTTT. It is translated as CASSGSEDTQYF.

The chain combines TRBV4-2 with TRBJ2-7; 7 nucleotides align to TRBD1. This CDR3 has 13 amino acids. The trim removed 0 bases at V and 7 bases at J, leaving 3 bases unmatched. Germline values: CDR1 LGHNA, CDR2 YNFKEQ. The CDR3 loop reads CASSQDRGWEQYF. CDR3 coding DNA: TGTGCCAGCAGCCAAGACAGGGGGTGGGAGCAGTACTTC.

The J gene is TRBJ1-1, the V gene TRBV10-3, with D perhaps matching TRBD1 (6 bases). CDR1 is ENHRY, CDR2 SYGVKD, per germline. The CDR3 is made up of 13 amino acids. V lost 5 bases to trimming and J lost 5 bases, with 12 bases between them. CDR3 nucleotide sequence: TGTGCCATCAGTACCGGGCAGGGGACTGAAGCTTTCTTT. This gives the protein CAISTGQGTEAFF.

At least ten counts were recorded for this clonotype. The rearrangement links TRBV29-1 to TRBJ1-2, with TRBD1 matching over 7 bases. Germline V CDR1 and CDR2: SQVTM, ANQGSEA. The CDR3 consists of 13 residues. The V segment lost 7 bases and the J segment 8 bases; nucleotides outside the gene matches: 13. The CDR3 spells CSAWDSRSGGYTF. CDR3 coding DNA: TGCAGCGCCTGGGACAGTCGGAGTGGCGGCTACACCTTC.

J is TRBJ1-1 and V is TRBV3-1; D is ambiguous. CDR1 is LGHDT and CDR2 is YNNKEL in the germline V gene (reference sequence). The CDR3 is made up of 11 amino acids. Trimming took 3 bases from V and 9 from J, leaving 8 bases between them. In DNA, the CDR3 is TGTGCCAGCAGCCAGACGGGCAAAGCTTTCTTT. Amino acid sequence: CASSQTGKAFF.

This clonotype was recorded a few times. The chain joins TRBV4-3 to TRBJ2-2; a possible D gene is TRBD1 (6 bases). CDR1 is LGHNA, CDR2 YSLEER, per germline. This CDR3 comprises 17 residues. Trimming removed 0 bases at V and 4 bases at J, with 15 bases between. The CDR3 nucleotides read TGCGCCAGCAGCCAAGACCCAGGGGCGGTTGTCACCGGGGAGCTGTTTTTT. The encoded protein is CASSQDPGAVVTGELFF.

The genes are TRBV20-1 and TRBJ2-7; 8 bases fit TRBD2. Per the germline V gene, CDR1 is DFQATT and CDR2 is SNEGSKA (reference sequence). Trimming removed 2 bases from V and 1 base from J; junction bases left unmatched: 4. The CDR3 has 14 amino acids. This CDR3 reads CSARRSGGSYEQYF. The CDR3, as DNA: TGCAGTGCTAGAAGGTCGGGGGGGTCCTACGAGCAGTACTTC.

A few counts support this clonotype. V is TRBV6-5 and J is TRBJ1-1; D is uncertain. Trimming left V 2 bases short and J 1 base short, with 5 bases between. The CDR3 has 13 residues. Germline CDR1 MNHEY, CDR2 SVGAGI. The CDR3 region is CASSYQENTEAFF. CDR3 DNA sequence: TGTGCCAGCAGTTACCAAGAGAACACTGAAGCTTTCTTT.

This clonotype was counted ten times or more. V usage is TRBV6-2 or TRBV6-3 and J usage is TRBJ1-1; TRBD1 matches 8 bases. With 6 bases clipped from V and 5 bases from J, the junction kept 8 bases outside the gene matches. The CDR3 sequence is 14 residues long. Per germline, CDR1 MNHEY and CDR2 SVGEGT. This CDR3 reads CASSHQGARTEAFF. Here the CDR3 DNA reads TGTGCCAGCAGCCATCAGGGGGCCAGAACTGAAGCTTTCTTT.

There are a few counts of this clonotype. The chain links TRBV5-1 to TRBJ1-6, with D perhaps TRBD1 (5 bases). CDR1 is SGHRS, CDR2 YFSETQ, per germline. The germline V and J ends were trimmed by 0 bases and 9 bases, with 13 bases remaining between them. The CDR3 consists of 15 residues. The CDR3 region has the DNA TGCGCCAGCAGCTTGGGACAGTTTGTGGGTTCACCCCTCCACTTT. Amino acids: CASSLGQFVGSPLHF.

This clonotype has more than one count but fewer than ten. The chain has TRBV6-4 and TRBJ2-2; 12 bases align to TRBD2. The CDR3 covers 15 residues. With 6 bases clipped from V and 6 bases from J, the junction kept 5 bases outside the gene matches. Germline assignment: CDR1 MRHNA and CDR2 SNTAGT. In DNA, the CDR3 is TGTGCCAGCAGACGACTAGCGGGAGCGGCCGGGGAGCTGTTTTTT. It specifies CASRRLAGAAGELFF.

This clonotype was picked up a small number of times. CDR3 DNA: TGTGCCAGCAGTCCAAACTTAGGACAGGGTTGGTCAGCCGGGGAGCTGTTTTTT. The encoded protein is CASSPNLGQGWSAGELFF. The chain carries TRBV28 and TRBJ2-2, with 8 bases that match TRBD1. Germline lookup yields CDR1 MDHEN and CDR2 SYDVKM. The CDR3 length is 18 residues. Unmatched junction bases numbered 17, after V lost 5 bases and J lost 6 bases. Full variable domain (remainder filled in from reference TRBV28 and TRBJ2-2): DVKVTQSSRYLVKRTGEKVFLECVQDMDHENMFWYRQDPGLGLRLIYFSYDVKMKEKGDIPEGYSVSREKKERFSLILESASTNQTSMYLCASSPNLGQGWSAGELFFGEGSRLTVL.

This clonotype came up many times. The chain links TRBV4-3 to TRBJ2-1, with TRBD2 matching 11 bases. The ends lost 3 bases at V and 9 bases at J; junction bases unmatched: 10. The CDR3 has 16 residues. Looked up from germline, CDR1 is LGHNA and CDR2 is YSLEER. In DNA form, the CDR3 reads TGCGCCAGCAGCCACGGGACTAGCGGCAATGGGGGTGAGCAGTTCTTC. It yields the protein CASSHGTSGNGGEQFF.

The chain combines TRBV20-1 with TRBJ2-7, with a weak D call TRBD2 (6 bases). The CDR3 consists of 13 residues. The V end was cut by 3 bases, the J end by 2 bases, with 11 bases between. The V gene's germline CDR1 is DFQATT and CDR2 SNEGSKA (reference sequence). This chain's CDR3 is CSASGGDTYEQYF. The CDR3 bases are TGCAGTGCTAGCGGGGGAGACACCTACGAGCAGTACTTC.

The rearrangement links TRBV12-3 or TRBV12-4 to TRBJ2-7; unclear D gene. V lost 6 bases and J lost 4, with 10 bases in between. There are 12 residues in the CDR3. CDR3 region: CASSLRMYEQYF. The CDR3 DNA follows: TGTGCCAGCAGCCTCCGGATGTACGAGCAGTACTTC.

This clonotype has a handful of counts. V and J are TRBV11-2 and TRBJ2-7; TRBD2 is a possible D gene (6 bases). The germline CDR1 and CDR2 sequences are SGHAT and FQNNGV. The CDR3 loop spans 14 amino acids. V shed 7 bases and J shed 4 bases, with 17 bases lying between them. The chain's CDR3 is CASKGAGSEYEQYF. The CDR3 DNA follows: TGTGCCAGCAAAGGTGCGGGATCGGAGTACGAGCAGTACTTC.

This clonotype was seen more than once but under ten times. The gene calls are TRBV6-2 or TRBV6-3 and TRBJ1-5; D is undetermined. CDR1 is MNHEY, CDR2 SVGEGT, per germline. The length of the CDR3 is 13 residues. Between the trimmed V and J ends, which lost 6 bases and 0 bases, there was a span of 6 bases. CDR3 coding DNA: TGTGCCAGCAGCTCTAATAGCAATCAGCCCCAGCATTTT. Translation: CASSSNSNQPQHF.

The J gene is TRBJ2-5, the V gene TRBV3-1; 10 bases fit TRBD1. The germline V gene has CDR1 LGHDT and CDR2 YNNKEL (reference sequence). V was clipped by 5 bases and J by 1 base; unmatched bases: 10. The CDR3 is 17 amino acids. The CDR3 DNA sequence: TGTGCCAGCAGCACGGACAGGGGGACCCGGATCCAAGAGACCCAGTACTTC. Translated, it gives CASSTDRGTRIQETQYF.

The chain carries TRBV28 and TRBJ2-7; the D gene could be TRBD1 or TRBD2 (5 bases each). Per the germline V gene, CDR1 is MDHEN and CDR2 is SYDVKM. Deletions cut 5 bases from V and 0 bases from J, with 8 bases between. The CDR3 is 13 residues long. The CDR3 loop is CASSGDPSYEQYF. The CDR3 bases are TGTGCCAGCAGTGGGGACCCCTCCTACGAGCAGTACTTC.

This rearrangement joins TRBV7-2 to TRBJ2-1; D is tentatively TRBD1 or TRBD2 (5 bases each). CDR1 and CDR2 from the germline V gene are SGHTA and FQGNSA. This CDR3 has 12 residues. V was shortened by 5 bases and J by 8 bases, with 10 bases between the two germline ends. DNA of the CDR3: TGTGCCAGCAGCCCCGTGGGGGATGAGCAGTTCTTC. Its translation is CASSPVGDEQFF.

This clonotype was detected ten times or more. The chain links TRBV12-3 or TRBV12-4 to TRBJ2-5; D call uncertain. The V and J ends lost 3 bases and 5 bases respectively, with 10 bases between them. The CDR3 runs 13 residues. The CDR3 loop is CASSFHGRETQYF. The CDR3 bases are TGTGCCAGCAGTTTCCACGGTCGGGAGACCCAGTACTTC.